This T cell receptor (beta chain) was obtained from a study of blood T cells in healthy people across ages. On the study more broadly: Capture via template switching afforded approximately one barcoded beta molecule per two T cells. Notes on the study in general: Conclusively comparing naive with antigen-experienced cells was impossible with unsorted PBMCs.

The second PCR ran about 7 to 12 cycles with a sample-barcoded 5' primer and J-beta primers. Via MiXCR, TCRdb re-called the 5' RACE reads, giving one row per CDR3 protein. The top ten clones hold approximately 15% of a sample with around 650,000 distinct CDR3 sequences, around 32% of them seen once. Staff drew roughly 10 milliliters of peripheral blood from each donor. Total RNA extracted from each sample amounted to at least 6 micrograms. As to this clonotype: As yet, its antigen is unknown. Being one base from a much bigger clone, this may be a read error.

There are 14 residues in the CDR3. The V gene's germline CDR1 is ENHRY and CDR2 SYGVKD. The J segment lost 3 bases and the V segment lost 5 bases, leaving 5 bases of the junction unmatched. The chain recombines TRBV10-3 with TRBJ1-1; TRBD1 aligns across 8 bases. The TCR originated in a woman of 80 years or more in good health. The sample was blood. The chain's CDR3 is CAISIQGVDTEAFF. CDR3 DNA: TGTGCCATCAGTATACAGGGGGTGGACACTGAAGCTTTCTTT.